The 9 T cell receptor beta chains given below trace back to one sample, sequenced in a study of cytomegalovirus exposure and HLA in healthy donors. The PCR used 60 Vbeta and 13 Jbeta primers. TCRdb keeps only in-frame clones here, not all; method: immunoSEQ multiplex PCR. The sample shows about 130,000 clones, 85% of them seen only once. Material: PBMCs. These receptors were obtained from a woman aged 25 to 39 in good health and CMV-seropositive.

CDR3 coding DNA: TGTGCCTCGGCGGGACAGGGGGGCCCGCTGTTTTTT. Protein sequence: CASAGQGGPLFF. The V gene is TRBV30, the J gene TRBJ1-4; 11 nucleotides line up with TRBD1. The CDR3 length is 12 residues. Per the germline V gene, CDR1 is GTSNPN and CDR2 is SVGIG (reference sequence). J was trimmed by 14 bases and V by 7 bases; bases with no gene match: 9.

The chain carries TRBV19 and TRBJ1-2; the D gene is possibly TRBD1 (6 bases). The CDR3 spans 14 residues. With 5 bases removed from V and 3 bases from J, the gap between germline ends came to 13 bases. CDR1 LNHDA and CDR2 SQIVND come from the germline V gene (reference sequence). CDR3 bases: TGTGCCAGTAGTCTGGGGGCGATTCACTATGGCTACACCTTC. Translated, it gives CASSLGAIHYGYTF.

The chain links TRBV5-6 to TRBJ1-1; 8 nucleotides agree with TRBD1. Germline CDR1 reads SGHDT; CDR2 reads YYEEEE. The CDR3 consists of 14 residues. V was clipped by 4 bases and J by 5 bases; unmatched bases: 7. CDR3: CASSPGQGGTEAFF. Here the CDR3 DNA reads TGTGCCAGCAGCCCCGGACAGGGAGGAACTGAAGCTTTCTTT.

The chain combines TRBV5-6 with TRBJ2-5; TRBD2 matches at 8 bases. The CDR3 extends over 15 amino acids. J lost 1 base, V lost 4 bases, and 6 bases had no gene match. In germline, CDR1 is SGHDT, CDR2 YYEEEE. The CDR3 DNA is TGTGCCAGCAGCCTAAGGGCGGGGGGCCAAGAGACCCAGTACTTC. Amino acids: CASSLRAGGQETQYF.

The J gene is TRBJ1-1, the V gene TRBV7-8; weak D call: TRBD1 (6 bases). Trimming removed 3 bases from V and 5 bases from J, with 10 bases in between. This CDR3 spans 13 amino acids. CDR1 SGHVS and CDR2 FQNEAQ come from the germline V gene. The CDR3 nucleotides read TGTGCCAGCAGCTTTCAGGGGAATACTGAAGCTTTCTTT. Its translation is CASSFQGNTEAFF.

This clone was seen a single time. The rearrangement joins TRBV7-9 to TRBJ1-4, with 7 positions matching TRBD1. V lost 4 bases and J lost 3; bases outside the gene matches: 5. Germline V gene data show CDR1 as SEHNR and CDR2 as FQNEAQ (reference sequence). CDR3 length: 15 amino acids. The CDR3 coding sequence is TGTGCCAGCAGCTCTGGGGGACAGCCTAATGAAAAACTGTTTTTT. Translated, it gives CASSSGGQPNEKLFF.

This clone was counted a single time. The V and J genes are TRBV10-3 and TRBJ1-1; 9 nucleotides line up with TRBD1. V dropped 7 bases and J dropped 1; count of bases not matched to a gene: 4. The CDR3 has 14 residues. Per the germline V gene, CDR1 is ENHRY and CDR2 is SYGVKD. CDR3 region: CAIKWTGANTEAFF. The CDR3 DNA sequence: TGTGCCATCAAATGGACAGGGGCGAACACTGAAGCTTTCTTT.

Only a few counts were recorded for this clone. The chain employs TRBV2 and TRBJ1-1; 9 bases are a match to TRBD1. From germline, CDR1 is SNHLY and CDR2 FYNNEI. The CDR3 is 10 residues long. J lost 11 bases, V lost 7 bases, and 2 bases had no gene match. The CDR3 reads CASTGTGAFF. For the CDR3, the DNA is TGTGCCAGCACTGGGACAGGGGCTTTCTTT.

This chain joins TRBV29-1 and TRBJ2-7, with D perhaps TRBD1 (5 bases). Trimming removed 4 bases from V and 2 bases from J, with 9 bases in between. The CDR3 totals 12 residues. The germline V gene has CDR1 SQVTM and CDR2 ANQGSEA. CDR3 residues: CSVVTETYEQYF. The CDR3 region has the DNA TGCAGCGTTGTGACAGAAACCTACGAGCAGTACTTC.